This TCR beta chain appears in the sequencing data of a study of Graves' ophthalmopathy and Graves' hyperthyroidism. Included hyperthyroidism patients were aged 18 to 65 and newly diagnosed (under 2 months' duration). Clinical symptoms, serum thyroxine, TRAb, thyroid ultrasound and orbital computed tomography were relied on for diagnosis. Fresh peripheral blood, roughly 9.4 ml, was the PBMC source. CDR3 size: 16 residues. V was shortened by 3 bases and J by 4 bases, with 18 bases between the two germline ends. CDR1 and CDR2 (germline): MDHEN, SYDVKM. From RNA, the CDR3 regions of TCR beta chains were amplified and sequenced. RT-PCR was first run with HTBI primers, then multiplex PCR in a second round. A single record per CDR3 protein comes from TCRdb applying MiXCR to the multiplex PCR reads. Of hundreds of thousands of distinct CDR3 sequences in the sample, about a fifth were seen once. For this clonotype: Its antigen remains unknown.

Study-level points and caveats: The blood repertoire also included most expanded thyroid clonotypes above 0.001 frequency.

The TCR sequence derives from a young woman with stable Graves' hyperthyroidism. Some clones in this sample may be carry-over from other donors' samples. Sample: peripheral blood. V and J are TRBV28 and TRBJ1-1, with D unresolved. This CDR3 is CASSFSPDSLTTEAFF. The CDR3 DNA is TGTGCCAGCAGTTTCTCTCCGGACTCTTTGACCACTGAAGCTTTCTTT.